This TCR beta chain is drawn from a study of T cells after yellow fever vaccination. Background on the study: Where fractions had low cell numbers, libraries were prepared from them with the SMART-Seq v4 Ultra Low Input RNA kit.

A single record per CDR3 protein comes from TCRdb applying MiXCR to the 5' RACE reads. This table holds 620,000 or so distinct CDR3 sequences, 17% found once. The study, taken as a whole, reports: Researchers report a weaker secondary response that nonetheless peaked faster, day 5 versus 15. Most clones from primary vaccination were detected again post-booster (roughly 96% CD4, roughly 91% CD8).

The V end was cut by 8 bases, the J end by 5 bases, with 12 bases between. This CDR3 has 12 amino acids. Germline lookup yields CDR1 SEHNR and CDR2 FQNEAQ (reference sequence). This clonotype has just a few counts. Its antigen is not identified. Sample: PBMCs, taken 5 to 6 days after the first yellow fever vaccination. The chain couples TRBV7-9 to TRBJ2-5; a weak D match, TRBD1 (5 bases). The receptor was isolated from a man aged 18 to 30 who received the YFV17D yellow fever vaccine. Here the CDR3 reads CASGDSGETQYF. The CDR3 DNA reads TGTGCCAGCGGCGACAGTGGGGAGACCCAGTACTTC.